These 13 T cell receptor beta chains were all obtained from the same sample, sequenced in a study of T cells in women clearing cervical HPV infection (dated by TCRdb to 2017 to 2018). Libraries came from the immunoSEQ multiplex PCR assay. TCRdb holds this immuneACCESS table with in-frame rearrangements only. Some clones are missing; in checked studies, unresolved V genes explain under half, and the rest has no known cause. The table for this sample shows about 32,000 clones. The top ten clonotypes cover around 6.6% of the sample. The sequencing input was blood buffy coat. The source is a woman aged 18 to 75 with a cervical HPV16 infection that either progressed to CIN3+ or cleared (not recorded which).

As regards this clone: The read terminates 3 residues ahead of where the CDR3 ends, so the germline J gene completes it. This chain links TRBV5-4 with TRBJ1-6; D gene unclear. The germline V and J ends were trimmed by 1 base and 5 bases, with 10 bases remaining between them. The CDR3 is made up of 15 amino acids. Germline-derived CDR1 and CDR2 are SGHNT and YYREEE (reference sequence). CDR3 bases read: TGTGCCAGCAGCTTGCGTTCTAGTAATAATTCACCC. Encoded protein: CASSLRSSNNSP. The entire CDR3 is CASSLRSSNNSPLHF.

The CDR3 spells CASSQGAGTGNTIYF. The part of the CDR3 DNA that was read is TGTGCCAGCAGCCAGGGGGCCGGGACTGGAAACACC. This chain connects TRBV14 to TRBJ1-3; possibly TRBD1 for D (6 bases). The DNA ends 3 residues before the CDR3 does, and the rest of the CDR3 is filled in from the germline J gene. From germline, CDR1 is SGHDN and CDR2 FVKESK. V was trimmed by 3 bases and J by 2 bases, leaving 11 bases between them. The CDR3 extends over 15 amino acids.

The part of the CDR3 DNA that was read is TGCGCCAGCAGCCAGGAGGGGGCCTCTGGGGCCAACGTC. Translating it yields CASSQEGASGANV. The CDR3 reads in full as CASSQEGASGANVLTF. The chain has TRBV4-1 and TRBJ2-6; D perhaps matches TRBD1 (7 bases). The CDR3 end is not reached by the read, which stops 3 residues before it; the germline J gene fills it in. Germline values: CDR1 MGHRA, CDR2 YSYEKL. This CDR3 spans 16 amino acids. Trimming removed 3 bases from V and 0 bases from J, with 9 bases in between.

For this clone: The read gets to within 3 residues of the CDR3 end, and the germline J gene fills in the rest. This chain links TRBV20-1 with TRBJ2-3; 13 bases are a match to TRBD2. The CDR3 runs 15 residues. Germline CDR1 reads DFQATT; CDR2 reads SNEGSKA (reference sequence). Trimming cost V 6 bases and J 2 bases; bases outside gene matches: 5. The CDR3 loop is CSAKGLAGYTDTQYF. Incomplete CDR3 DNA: TGCAGTGCGAAGGGACTAGCGGGATACACAGATACG.

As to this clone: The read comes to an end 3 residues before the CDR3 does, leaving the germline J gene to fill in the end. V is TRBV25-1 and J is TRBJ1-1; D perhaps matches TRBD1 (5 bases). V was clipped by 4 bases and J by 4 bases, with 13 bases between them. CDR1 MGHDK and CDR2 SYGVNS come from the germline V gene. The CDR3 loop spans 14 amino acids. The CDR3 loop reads CASSAIQATTEAFF. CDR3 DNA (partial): TGTGCCAGCAGTGCGATACAGGCGACCACTGAA. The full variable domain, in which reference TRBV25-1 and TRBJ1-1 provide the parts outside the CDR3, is EADIYQTPRYLVIGTGKKITLECSQTMGHDKMYWYQQDPGMELHLIHYSYGVNSTEKGDLSSESTVSRIRTEHFPLTLESARPSHTSQYLCASSAIQATTEAFFGQGTRLTVV.

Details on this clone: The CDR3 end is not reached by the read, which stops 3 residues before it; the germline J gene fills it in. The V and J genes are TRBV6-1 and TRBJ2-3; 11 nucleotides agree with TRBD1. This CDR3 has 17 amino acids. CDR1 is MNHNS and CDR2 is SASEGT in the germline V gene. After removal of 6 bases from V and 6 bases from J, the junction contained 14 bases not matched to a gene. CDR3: CASSELMPGQGVDTQYF. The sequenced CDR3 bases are TGTGCCAGCAGCGAACTAATGCCGGGACAGGGGGTTGATACG.

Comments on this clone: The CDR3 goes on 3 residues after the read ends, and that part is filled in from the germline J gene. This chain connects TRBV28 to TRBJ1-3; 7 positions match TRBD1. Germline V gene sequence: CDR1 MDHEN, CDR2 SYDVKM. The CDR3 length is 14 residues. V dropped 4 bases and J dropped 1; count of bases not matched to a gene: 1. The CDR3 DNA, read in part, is TGTGCCAGCAGTTCCAGGGGGTCTGGAAACACC. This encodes CASSSRGSGNT. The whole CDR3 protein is CASSSRGSGNTIYF.

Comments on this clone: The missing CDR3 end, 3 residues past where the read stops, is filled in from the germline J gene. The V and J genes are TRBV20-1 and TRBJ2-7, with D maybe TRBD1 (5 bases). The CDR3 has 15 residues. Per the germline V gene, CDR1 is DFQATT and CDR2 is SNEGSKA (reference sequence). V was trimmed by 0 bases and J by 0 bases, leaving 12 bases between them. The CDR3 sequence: CSARDQGTISYEQYF. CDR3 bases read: TGCAGTGCTAGAGACCAGGGCACTATCTCCTACGAG.

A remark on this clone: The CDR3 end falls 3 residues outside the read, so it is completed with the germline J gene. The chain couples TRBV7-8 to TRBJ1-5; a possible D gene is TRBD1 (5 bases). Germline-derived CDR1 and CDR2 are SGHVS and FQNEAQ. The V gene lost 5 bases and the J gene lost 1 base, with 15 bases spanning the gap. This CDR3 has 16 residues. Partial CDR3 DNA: TGTGCCAGCAGCATGACAGAAGACCAGAGCAATCAGCCC. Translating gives CASSMTEDQSNQP. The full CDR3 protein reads CASSMTEDQSNQPQHF.

CDR3 sequence: CASSLRLVSGGYTF. CDR3 DNA, as far as it was read: TGTGCCAGCAGCTTGAGACTCGTCTCGGGTGGC. The chain has TRBV5-6 and TRBJ1-2; D not resolved. The CDR3 goes on 3 residues after the read ends, and that part is filled in from the germline J gene. CDR3 length: 14 residues. V lost 1 base, J lost 7 bases, and 14 bases lay in between. Germline lookup yields CDR1 SGHDT and CDR2 YYEEEE.

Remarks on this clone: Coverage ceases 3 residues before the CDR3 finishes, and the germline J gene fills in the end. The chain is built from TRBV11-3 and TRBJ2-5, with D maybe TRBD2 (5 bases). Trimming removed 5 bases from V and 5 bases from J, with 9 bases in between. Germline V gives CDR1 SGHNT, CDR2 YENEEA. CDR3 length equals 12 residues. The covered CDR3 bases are TGTGCCAGCAGCCTCCCGGGGGAGACC. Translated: CASSLPGET. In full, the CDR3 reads CASSLPGETQYF.

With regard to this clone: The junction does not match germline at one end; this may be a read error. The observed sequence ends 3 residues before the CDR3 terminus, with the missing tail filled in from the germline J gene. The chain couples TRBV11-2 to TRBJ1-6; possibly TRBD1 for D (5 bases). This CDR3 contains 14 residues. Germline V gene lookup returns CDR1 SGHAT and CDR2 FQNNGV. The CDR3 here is CASSSQGYSSPLHF. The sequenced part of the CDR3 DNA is TGTGCCAGCAGCTCCCAGGGATATAGTTCACCC.

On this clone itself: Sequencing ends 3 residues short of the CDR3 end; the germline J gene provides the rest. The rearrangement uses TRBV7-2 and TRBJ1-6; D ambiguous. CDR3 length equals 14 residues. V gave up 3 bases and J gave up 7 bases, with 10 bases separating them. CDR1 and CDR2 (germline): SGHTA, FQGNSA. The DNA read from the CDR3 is TGTGCCAGCAGCTTCACAGTGGAAAATTCACCC. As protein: CASSFTVENSP. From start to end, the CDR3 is CASSFTVENSPLHF. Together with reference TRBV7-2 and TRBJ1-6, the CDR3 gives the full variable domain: GAGVSQSPSNKVTEKGKDVELRCDPISGHTALYWYRQSLGQGLEFLIYFQGNSAPDKSGLPSDRFSAERTGGSVSTLTIQRTQQEDSAVYLCASSFTVENSPLHFGNGTRLTVT.